This T cell receptor (beta chain) was retrieved from a study of T cells in Graves' hyperthyroidism and ophthalmopathy. Study-wide points: Ophthalmopathy was predicted by the model a median of about six months ahead of onset. Among clonotypes expanded in thyroid above 0.001, most were also found in blood.

A lack of ophthalmopathy progression within 18 months defined stable Graves' hyperthyroidism. Pregnant or lactating patients were excluded, as were those with uncontrolled infection or other autoimmune disease. The CDR3 has 16 residues. V shed 0 bases, J shed 2 bases, and the junction held 3 bases outside the gene matches. Germline V gives CDR1 LGHDT, CDR2 YNNKEL (reference sequence). This clonotype came up a few times. What it binds is unknown. RNA transcripts yielded amplified TCR beta CDR3 regions. A set of HTBI primers served as the primers for a first-round RT-PCR of the TCR CDR3. Each CDR3 protein is one row after TCRdb ran MiXCR on the multiplex PCR reads. Among about 560,000 distinct CDR3 sequences, about a sixth were seen once, and the ten largest hold around 6.6%.

Sequencing was performed on blood. The rearrangement uses TRBV3-1 and TRBJ2-3, with 9 bases fitting TRBD2. This TCR was sampled from a woman younger than 45 with Graves' hyperthyroidism. The CDR3 nucleotides read TGTGCCAGCAGCCAAGAGTCTAGCGGGAACACAGATACGCAGTATTTT. Translating it yields CASSQESSGNTDTQYF.